A selection of T cell receptor beta chains follows, all from one sample in a study of cytomegalovirus exposure and HLA in healthy donors. TCRdb's table, derived via immunoSEQ multiplex PCR, lists solely in-frame clones and lacks some. The sample holds approximately 88,000 clones, approximately 96% seen once. The sequenced material came from PBMCs. The receptors derive from a woman aged 18 to 35 in good health and CMV-seronegative. The CDR3 runs from the conserved cysteine through the conserved F or W. D genes are given only for firm matches. A clone size is listed for some rows: how often the clone was seen (once, few, many), or a class if it is expanded.

CDR3 DNA	CDR3 protein	clone size	V gene	J gene	D gene
TGTGCCATCAGTGGTGAGCGGGAGGGCCGAGAGACCCAGTACTTC	CAISGEREGRETQYF	-	TRBV10-3	TRBJ2-5	TRBD2
TGTGCCAGCAGTTTAAGAGGGCTTGGGGCCAACGTCCTGACTTTC	CASSLRGLGANVLTF	-	TRBV6-5	TRBJ2-6	-
TGTGCCAGCAGCTCCCTTCAGGGGTTCTACGAGCAGTACTTC	CASSSLQGFYEQYF	-	TRBV5-6	TRBJ2-7	-
TGTGCCAGCAGCGTAGGGCAGGGGCACTACAATGAGCAGTTCTTC	CASSVGQGHYNEQFF	-	TRBV9	TRBJ2-1	-
TGTGCCAGCAGTGATCTCGGGACTACGTACAATGAGCAGTTCTTC	CASSDLGTTYNEQFF	-	TRBV2	TRBJ2-1	TRBD2
TGTGCCAGCAGTGTTAGGACAGGTTATGGCTACACCTTC	CASSVRTGYGYTF	-	TRBV6-1	TRBJ1-2	TRBD1
TGTGCCAGCAGCCCCTTCTCAGGGTTCGAGCAGTACTTC	CASSPFSGFEQYF	-	TRBV27	TRBJ2-7	-
TGCGCCAGCAGCTTGACTATTTATAATGAAAAACTGTTTTTT	CASSLTIYNEKLFF	-	TRBV5-1	TRBJ1-4	-
TGTGCCTGGAACGTCCAGGGGAATGAAAAACTGTTTTTT	CAWNVQGNEKLFF	once	TRBV30	TRBJ1-4	-
TGTGCCAGCAGCTTCGCAGGACTAGCTCTTTGGGAGCAGTTCTTC	CASSFAGLALWEQFF	-	TRBV5-5	TRBJ2-1	TRBD2
TGTGCCAGCAGGAACAGGGCCGTACAAGAGACCCAGTACTTC	CASRNRAVQETQYF	-	TRBV28	TRBJ2-5	-
TGTGCCAGCTCACCACCCGAGCGGAGGTTCACCGGGGAGCTGTTTTTT	CASSPPERRFTGELFF	-	TRBV18	TRBJ2-2	-
TGTGCCAGCAGCCAAGATTTGGGTTACGGGACAGAAGCTTTCTTT	CASSQDLGYGTEAFF	-	TRBV4-2	TRBJ1-1	-
TGTGCCACCAGCGAACTAGCCGGGTACGAGCAGTACTTC	CATSELAGYEQYF	-	TRBV15	TRBJ2-7	-
TGTGCCAGCAGCATGGGACAGGGGAGGGTTTACATGAACACTGAAGCTTTCTTT	CASSMGQGRVYMNTEAFF	-	TRBV5-6	TRBJ1-1	TRBD1
TGTGCCAGCCGTCCCGGGAATACAGCAGATACGCAGTATTTT	CASRPGNTADTQYF	-	TRBV9	TRBJ2-3	-
TGTGCCAGCAGCACCGGGACTAGTCTTACCCAGTACTTC	CASSTGTSLTQYF	-	TRBV7-6	TRBJ2-5	TRBD2
TGTGCCAGTAGTATAGGGGTGCAGGGCGCCTACGAGCAGTACTTC	CASSIGVQGAYEQYF	-	TRBV19	TRBJ2-7	-
TGTGCCAGCAGCATTACTAGCGGGGGCTCCTACGAGCAGTACTTC	CASSITSGGSYEQYF	-	TRBV5-5	TRBJ2-7	TRBD2
TGTGCCAGCAGCACCCGGGAGGGCCAGTACAATGAGCAGTTCTTC	CASSTREGQYNEQFF	once	TRBV13	TRBJ2-1	TRBD2
TGTGCCAGCAGCTCCCCCCGTTCGGGAAAAGAGACCCAGTACTTC	CASSSPRSGKETQYF	-	TRBV6-5	TRBJ2-5	-
TGCGCCAGCAGCTTGGGACCAGCGGGATCCACAGATACGCAGTATTTT	CASSLGPAGSTDTQYF	once	TRBV5-1	TRBJ2-3	TRBD2
TGTGCCAGCAGCTTAGAAGCGGGAGGGCCCCGAGAGACCCAGTACTTC	CASSLEAGGPRETQYF	-	TRBV7-8	TRBJ2-5	TRBD2
TGTGCCAGTTGGGGGGGGAACACTGAAGCTTTCTTT	CASWGGNTEAFF	once	TRBV19	TRBJ1-1	-
TGCGCCAGCAGCTTGCGGGGCGCGGGGCAAGAGACCCAGTACTTC	CASSLRGAGQETQYF	-	TRBV5-1	TRBJ2-5	-
TGTGCCAGCAGACGGGGGGGTGGGGGCAGCTATGGCTACACCTTC	CASRRGGGGSYGYTF	-	TRBV6-5	TRBJ1-2	-
TGTGCCAGCAGCGTAGGAGTAGCGTCGAACGAGCAGTACTTC	CASSVGVASNEQYF	-	TRBV9	TRBJ2-7	-
TGTGCCAGCAGCGTAGGAGTCTCCACAGATACGCAGTATTTT	CASSVGVSTDTQYF	-	TRBV9	TRBJ2-3	-
TGTGCCAGCAGCTCTCTCGGACAGGGGACCTACAATGAGCAGTTCTTC	CASSSLGQGTYNEQFF	-	TRBV13	TRBJ2-1	TRBD1
TGTGCCAGCAGCCCGAGGACAGGGAGCGGGGCCGAGCTGTTCTTC	CASSPRTGSGAELFF	-	TRBV6-4	TRBJ2-1	-
TGTGCCAGTAAAAAGCGGGAGGGCTACGAGCAGTACTTC	CASKKREGYEQYF	-	TRBV19	TRBJ2-7	TRBD2
TGCGCCAGCAGTGCCGGGAGGGCCATGGATGAGCAGTTCTTC	CASSAGRAMDEQFF	-	TRBV10-1	TRBJ2-1	TRBD2
TGTGCCAGTAGTCGGAGGGCTTTGGGACAGGGCTACAATCAGCCCCAGCATTTT	CASSRRALGQGYNQPQHF	-	TRBV19	TRBJ1-5	TRBD1
TGCGCCAGCAGCGCCTACAGGGGGCTCTACAATGAGCAGTTCTTC	CASSAYRGLYNEQFF	-	TRBV5-1	TRBJ2-1	TRBD1
TGTGCCACCAGCAGAGACCAGACAGGGATTGATGAAGCTTTCTTT	CATSRDQTGIDEAFF	-	TRBV15	TRBJ1-1	TRBD1
TGCGCCAGCACCCTAACAGCACAGACCTACGAGCAGTACTTC	CASTLTAQTYEQYF	-	TRBV5-1	TRBJ2-7	-
TGTGCCAGCTCACCACCCTCGCGGTACACAGATACGCAGTATTTT	CASSPPSRYTDTQYF	-	TRBV18	TRBJ2-3	-
TGTGCCAGCAGCCAACCTCATAGCGGGAGAGATCCCGGGGAGCTGTTTTTT	CASSQPHSGRDPGELFF	-	TRBV14	TRBJ2-2	TRBD2
TGTGCCAGCAGCCGTCCAGGAAGCAATCAGCCCCAGCATTTT	CASSRPGSNQPQHF	-	TRBV14	TRBJ1-5	-
TGTGCCAGCACCCAGGGCATGTATAGCACAGATACGCAGTATTTT	CASTQGMYSTDTQYF	-	TRBV7-9	TRBJ2-3	-
TGTGCCAGCGCCCTAGCGGGACCGACCTACGAGCAGTACTTC	CASALAGPTYEQYF	-	TRBV28	TRBJ2-7	TRBD2
TGTGCCAGCAGCCCGGGACTAGCGGGAGGGCCGAGGACCGGGGAGCTGTTTTTT	CASSPGLAGGPRTGELFF	-	TRBV7-9	TRBJ2-2	TRBD2
TGCGCCAGCAGCGTTGGTCTCCTAGGTGAAAAACTGTTTTTT	CASSVGLLGEKLFF	-	TRBV5-1	TRBJ1-4	-
TGTGCCAGCAGCCGGAGAGCGGGAGGGATGGAGACCCAGTACTTC	CASSRRAGGMETQYF	-	TRBV5-6	TRBJ2-5	TRBD2
TGCAGCGTTGAAGGGGACACCTACGAGCAGTACTTC	CSVEGDTYEQYF	-	TRBV29-1	TRBJ2-7	-
TGTGCCAGCAGTTACTCGACTAGCGGGAGCCAAGAGACCCAGTACTTC	CASSYSTSGSQETQYF	-	TRBV6-5	TRBJ2-5	TRBD2
TGCGCCAGCAGGCCACAGGGCAGCCTTGAGAAGCCCCAGCATTTT	CASRPQGSLEKPQHF	-	TRBV10-2	TRBJ1-5	-
TGTGCCAGCAGGGATTCTGACATTCTCCCCTACGAGCAGTACTTC	CASRDSDILPYEQYF	-	TRBV6-5	TRBJ2-7	-
TGTGCCAGCAGCCCAAATCAGGGGCAGGCTTTCTTT	CASSPNQGQAFF	-	TRBV9	TRBJ1-1	-
TGTGCCAGCAGTTTCCCTCGGAGGGTTAGCTCCTACGAGCAGTACTTC	CASSFPRRVSSYEQYF	once	TRBV28	TRBJ2-7	-
TGTGCCAGCAGCGAAACTAGTTCTGGAGGCTACGAGCAGTACTTC	CASSETSSGGYEQYF	-	TRBV9	TRBJ2-7	-
TGTGCCAGCAACCAGGGGGCAAAACTGTTTTTT	CASNQGAKLFF	-	TRBV28	TRBJ1-4	TRBD1
TGCGCCAGCAGTGAGTTGGGACAGGGACTTTACAATGAGCAGTTCTTC	CASSELGQGLYNEQFF	-	TRBV10-1	TRBJ2-1	TRBD1
TGTGCCAGCAGCTTAGGAGGCGGGGCGGGGGAGCTGTTTTTT	CASSLGGGAGELFF	-	TRBV7-2	TRBJ2-2	-
TGCGCCAGCAGCCGTACCGGACAGGGCGCGAACACCGGGGAGCTGTTTTTT	CASSRTGQGANTGELFF	few	TRBV4-1	TRBJ2-2	TRBD1